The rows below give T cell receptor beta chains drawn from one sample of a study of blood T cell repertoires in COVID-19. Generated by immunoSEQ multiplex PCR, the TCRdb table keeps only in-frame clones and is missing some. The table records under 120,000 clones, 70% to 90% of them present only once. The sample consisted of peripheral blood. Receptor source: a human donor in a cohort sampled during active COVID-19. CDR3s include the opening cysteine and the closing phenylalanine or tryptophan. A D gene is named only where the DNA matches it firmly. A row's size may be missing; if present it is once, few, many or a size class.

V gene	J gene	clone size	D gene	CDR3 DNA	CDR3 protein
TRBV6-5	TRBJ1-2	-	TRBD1	TGTGCCAGCAAGCCGGGACAGAGTAACTATGGCTACACCTTC	CASKPGQSNYGYTF
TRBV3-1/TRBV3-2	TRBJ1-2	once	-	TGTGCCAGCAGCAGCAAGTCATGGATAGCCGTGTTGGATGGCTACACCTTC	CASSSKSWIAVLDGYTF
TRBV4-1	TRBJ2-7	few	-	TGCGCCAGCAGCCAAACAGGGAAGGACGAGCAGTACTTC	CASSQTGKDEQYF
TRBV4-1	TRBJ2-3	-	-	TGCGCCAGCAGCCAAGTTGGGCTAGCAAGGGATACGCAGTATTTT	CASSQVGLARDTQYF
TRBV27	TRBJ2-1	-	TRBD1	TGTGCCAGCAGACCAGCCGGGACAGGGGGCTACAATGAGCAGTTCTTC	CASRPAGTGGYNEQFF
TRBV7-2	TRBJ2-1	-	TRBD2	TGTGCCAGCAGCCCGACCTCTAGCGGGTACAATGAGCAGTTCTTC	CASSPTSSGYNEQFF
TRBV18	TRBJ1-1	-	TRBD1	TGTGCCAGCTCCCCCGGGACAGGGGCCGCGAACACTGAAGCTTTCTTT	CASSPGTGAANTEAFF
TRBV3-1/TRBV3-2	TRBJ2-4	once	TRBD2	TGTGCCAGCAGTCTCTCTACTAGCGGGAGTTTTGACATTCAGTACTTC	CASSLSTSGSFDIQYF
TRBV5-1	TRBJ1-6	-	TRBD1	TGCGCCAGCAGGCCGGGACAGGAGACTAATTCACCCCCCCACTTT	CASRPGQETNSPPHF
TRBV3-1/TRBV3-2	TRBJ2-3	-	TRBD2	TGTGCCAGCAGCCAAGCTTCAGGACTAGCGGGGGGAACGGCGCAGTATTTT	CASSQASGLAGGTAQYF
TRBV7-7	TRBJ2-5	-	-	TGTGCTAGCAGCAACCGACTAGATATACAAGAGACCCAGTACTTC	CASSNRLDIQETQYF
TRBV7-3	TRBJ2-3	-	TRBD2	TGTGCCAGCAGCTTAAGCGCGGGAGCCATAGATACGCAGTATTTT	CASSLSAGAIDTQYF
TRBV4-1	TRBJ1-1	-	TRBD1	TGCGCCAGCAGCCCCGAGACAGGGAGCACTGAAGCTTTCTTT	CASSPETGSTEAFF
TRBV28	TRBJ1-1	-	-	TGTGCCAGCGAGAACGAGATGAACACTGAAGCTTTCTTT	CASENEMNTEAFF
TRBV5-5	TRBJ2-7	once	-	TGTGCCAGCAGCTTGGTGCCGCTAGCCGTGTCCTACGAGCAGTACTTC	CASSLVPLAVSYEQYF
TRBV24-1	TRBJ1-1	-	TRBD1	TGTGCCACCAGTGATTCCGGGACAGGGAAGAATATGAACACTGAAGCTTTCTTT	CATSDSGTGKNMNTEAFF
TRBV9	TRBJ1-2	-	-	TGTGCCAGCAGCGTAGCAAGGGGGAAAATGGATGGCTACACCTTC	CASSVARGKMDGYTF
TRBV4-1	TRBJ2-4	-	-	TGCGCCAGCAGCCCCGGAGAGGGGACACTAGCCAAAAACATTCAGTACTTC	CASSPGEGTLAKNIQYF
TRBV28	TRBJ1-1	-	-	TGTGCCAGCAGTGGAGGGCCAGAGGACACTGAAGCTTTCTTT	CASSGGPEDTEAFF
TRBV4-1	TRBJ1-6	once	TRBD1	TGCGCCAGCAGCCCGGGACAGGGATCGAGTAATTCACCCCTCCACTTT	CASSPGQGSSNSPLHF
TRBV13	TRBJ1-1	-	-	TGTGCCAGCAGCCTAAGGACCATAAGGGGAGCTTTCTTT	CASSLRTIRGAFF
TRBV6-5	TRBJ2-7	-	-	TGTGCCAGCAGTTACTCTGACAGGTCCCTCTACGAGCAGTACTTC	CASSYSDRSLYEQYF
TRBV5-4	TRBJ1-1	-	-	TGTGCCAGCAGCTTGCCCGGGGGGGCAAACACTGAAGCTTTCTTT	CASSLPGGANTEAFF
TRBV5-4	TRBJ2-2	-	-	TGTGCCAGCACCTACACCGGGGAGCTGTTTTTT	CASTYTGELFF
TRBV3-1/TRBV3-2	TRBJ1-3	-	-	TGTGCCAGCAGCTGCGGACAGCGGCGCTCTGGAAACACCATATATTTT	CASSCGQRRSGNTIYF
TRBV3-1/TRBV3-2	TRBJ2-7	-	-	TGTGCCAGCAGCCAAAGTTTCGCTAGCGCCGTCCGTTCCTACGAGCAGTACTTC	CASSQSFASAVRSYEQYF
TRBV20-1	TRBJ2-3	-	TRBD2	TGCAGTGCTGGTGGCGGGGGGCGGAATACGCAGTATTTT	CSAGGGGRNTQYF
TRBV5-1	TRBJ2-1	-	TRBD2	TGCGCCAGCAAGCCCCTAGCGGGGTACAATGAGCAGTTCTTC	CASKPLAGYNEQFF